These 3 T cell receptor beta chains originate from one sample sequenced in a study of blood T cell repertoires in COVID-19. Clones were sequenced by immunoSEQ multiplex PCR, and TCRdb holds only the in-frame ones, with some missing. The sample records 130,000 or so clones, 84% being singletons. Sequenced input: peripheral blood. All receptors derive from a man aged 25 to 45 with COVID-19, enrolled during active disease.

The chain links TRBV7-6 to TRBJ1-1, with TRBD1 as a possible D gene (6 bases). Deletions cut 1 base from V and 1 base from J, with 7 bases between. The germline CDR1 and CDR2 sequences are SGHVS and FNYEAQ. The CDR3 totals 14 residues. CDR3 amino acids: CASSLEGENTEAFF. As DNA, the CDR3 is TGTGCCAGCAGCTTAGAGGGGGAGAACACTGAAGCTTTCTTT.

The chain is built from TRBV5-6 and TRBJ2-7, with 7 bases that match TRBD1. Germline V gene data show CDR1 as SGHDT and CDR2 as YYEEEE. Unmatched junction bases numbered 8, after V lost 2 bases and J lost 6 bases. The CDR3 contains 14 residues. The chain's CDR3 is CASSFPTGIPEQYF. Here the CDR3 DNA reads TGTGCCAGCAGCTTCCCGACAGGGATCCCCGAGCAGTACTTC.

The rearrangement joins TRBV9 to TRBJ1-1; 7 nucleotides agree with TRBD1. Germline CDR1 is SGDLS and CDR2 is YYNGEE. V was pared by 3 bases and J by 1 base, with 6 bases of the junction left unmatched. The CDR3 is 15 amino acids. CDR3 residues: CASSAVGTANTEAFF. The CDR3 DNA reads as TGTGCCAGCAGCGCAGTAGGGACAGCGAACACTGAAGCTTTCTTT.